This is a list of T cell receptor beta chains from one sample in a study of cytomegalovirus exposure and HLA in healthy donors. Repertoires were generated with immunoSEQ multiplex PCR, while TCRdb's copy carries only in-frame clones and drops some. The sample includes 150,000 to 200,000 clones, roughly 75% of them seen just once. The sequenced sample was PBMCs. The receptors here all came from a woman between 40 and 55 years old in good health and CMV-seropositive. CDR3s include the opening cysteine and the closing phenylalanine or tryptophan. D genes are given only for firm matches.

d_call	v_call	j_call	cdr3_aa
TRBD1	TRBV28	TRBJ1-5	CASTSGQGSQPQHF
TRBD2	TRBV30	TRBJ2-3	CAWSVDGTSRNTQYF
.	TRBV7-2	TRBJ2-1	CASSLQGGDNEQFF
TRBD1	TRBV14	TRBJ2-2	CASSRNRGPTGELFF
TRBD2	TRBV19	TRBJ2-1	CASTNRGGVAGGYEQFF
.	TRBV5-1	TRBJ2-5	CASSLQRNQETQYF
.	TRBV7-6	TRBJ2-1	CASSLVGFEQFF
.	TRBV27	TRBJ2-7	CASSLRDNAYEQYF
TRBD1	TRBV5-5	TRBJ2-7	CASSSGTGRAYEQYF
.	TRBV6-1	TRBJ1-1	CASSDTQGSRLGNTEAFF
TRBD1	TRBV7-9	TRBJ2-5	CASSPRQGSMETQYF
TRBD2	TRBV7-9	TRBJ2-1	CASSLLAGAGESEQFF
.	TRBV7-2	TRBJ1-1	CASSLAAGGEAFF
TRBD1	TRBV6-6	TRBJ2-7	CASSPSGTGVPYEQYF
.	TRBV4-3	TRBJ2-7	CASSQPSRGQRDCEQYF
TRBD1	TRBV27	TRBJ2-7	CASSLFPVDRGYEQYF
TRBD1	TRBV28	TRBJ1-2	CASSFRRKGAGGYTF
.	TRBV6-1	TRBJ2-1	CASSEFADEQFF
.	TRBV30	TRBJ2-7	CAWGGTYEQYF
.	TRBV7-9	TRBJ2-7	CASSSGTSKWSEQYF
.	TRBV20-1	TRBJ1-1	CSAREDTEAFF
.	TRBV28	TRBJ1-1	CASSDFSDRIGAAFF
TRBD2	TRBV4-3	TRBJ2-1	CASSQDSGTSGSTEQFF
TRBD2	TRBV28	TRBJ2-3	CASSETSGGGADTQYF
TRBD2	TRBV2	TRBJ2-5	CASSFSPGTSGETQYF
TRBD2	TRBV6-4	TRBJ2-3	CASSQAGVATDTQYF
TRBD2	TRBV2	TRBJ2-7	CASSPIRGLAAEQYF
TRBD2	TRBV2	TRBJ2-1	CASRGLGNEQFF
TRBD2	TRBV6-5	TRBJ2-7	CASSYSGGTDLTEQYF
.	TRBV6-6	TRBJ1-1	CASSLARGTEAFF
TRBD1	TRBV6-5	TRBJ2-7	CASSFRDRGGEQYF
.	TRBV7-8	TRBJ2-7	CASSGRGIYEQYF
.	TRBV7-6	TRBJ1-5	CASSRNTGINQPQHF
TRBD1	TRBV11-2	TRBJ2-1	CASSPQPQSGTVLFF
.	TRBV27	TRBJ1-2	CASRGGEPYFIGNGYTF
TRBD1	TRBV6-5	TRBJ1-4	CASSYSQGAGPLGLFF
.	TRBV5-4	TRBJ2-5	CASSSKQGTETQYF